This record covers a single T cell receptor beta chain. Its specificity is not known. This same CDR3 is encoded by further DNA sequences in the sample. The V and J ends lost 5 bases and 0 bases respectively, with 12 bases between them. The CDR3 has 15 residues. Germline V gene sequence: CDR1 SEHNR, CDR2 FQNEAQ (reference sequence). A roughly 200 ng quantity of DNA, roughly 32,000 T cell genomes, went into the sorted-subset replicate PCRs. This table comes from immunoSEQ multiplex PCR, and its TCRdb copy is limited to in-frame clones, with some not included. This table holds 1.6 million or so clones, 98% found once. The data originate from a study of shared clonotypes between healthy human individuals. Study conclusions and caveats: Donor clonotype sharing was expected to depend on sequencing depth.

Material: naive CD4+ T cells sorted from blood. Subset given: CD45RA+ positively selected. This sequence joins TRBV7-9 and TRBJ2-3, with a tentative D call TRBD2 (5 bases). The source of this sequence is a man aged 25-45 years in good health. The CDR3 DNA reads TGTGCCAGCAGCCTCCTGGCGGGTAGCACAGATACGCAGTATTTT. Its protein product is CASSLLAGSTDTQYF. Full variable domain (remainder filled in from reference TRBV7-9 and TRBJ2-3): DTGVSQNPRHKITKRGQNVTFRCDPISEHNRLYWYRQTLGQGPEFLTYFQNEAQLEKSRLLSDRFSAERPKGSFSTLEIQRTEQGDSAMYLCASSLLAGSTDTQYFGPGTRLTVL.